This T cell receptor (beta chain) originates from a study of T cells after yellow fever vaccination. The CDR3 spans 14 residues. The V gene end was trimmed by 7 bases and the J gene end by 6 bases; junction bases not matched to a gene: 7. Per the germline V gene, CDR1 is SGHNT and CDR2 is YYREEE (reference sequence). Making TCR cDNA involved 5'RACE template switching, which added UMIs and a universal primer site. TCRdb analysed the 5' RACE reads with MiXCR anew, one entry per CDR3 protein. The sample holds hundreds of thousands of distinct CDR3 sequences, less than 20% seen once. This clonotype was obtained from a man younger than 45 who received the YFV17D yellow fever vaccine. The J gene is TRBJ2-2, the V gene TRBV5-4; 9 nucleotides agree with TRBD1. The material sequenced was PBMCs, taken 15 days after the yellow fever booster vaccination. The CDR3: CASARDRDSGELFF. The CDR3 nucleotides are TGTGCCAGCGCGCGGGACAGGGACTCCGGGGAGCTGTTTTTT.